This entry lists 5 T cell receptor beta chains sequenced from one sample in a study of shared clonotypes between healthy human individuals. Naive CD8 cells lacked CD45RO, underwent positive selection for CCR7 and left out terminally differentiated effector memory CD45RA+ cells. Clones were sequenced by immunoSEQ multiplex PCR, and TCRdb holds only the in-frame ones, with some missing. The sample includes around 2,000,000 clones, over 85% of them seen just once. Source material: naive CD8+ T cells sorted from blood. The source of these receptors is a man aged 18 to 30 in good health.

This chain joins TRBV5-1 and TRBJ1-2; D is possibly TRBD1 (6 bases). The CDR3 loop spans 16 amino acids. V was pared by 0 bases and J by 2 bases, with 14 bases between. Germline V gene sequence: CDR1 SGHRS, CDR2 YFSETQ. This CDR3 is CASSLDTRTENYGYTF. The CDR3 DNA follows: TGCGCCAGCAGCTTGGACACTCGGACAGAAAACTATGGCTACACCTTC. The full variable domain, in which reference TRBV5-1 and TRBJ1-2 provide the parts outside the CDR3, is KAGVTQTPRYLIKTRGQQVTLSCSPISGHRSVSWYQQTPGQGLQFLFEYFSETQRNKGNFPGRFSGRQFSNSRSEMNVSTLELGDSALYLCASSLDTRTENYGYTFGSGTRLTVV.

This sequence joins TRBV7-9 and TRBJ1-2; D gene unclear. CDR1 is SEHNR and CDR2 is FQNEAQ in the germline V gene (reference sequence). The CDR3 contains 12 residues. V was clipped by 5 bases and J by 9 bases, with 13 bases between them. The DNA for the CDR3 is TGTGCCAGCAGCATCGAGCGGGAATGCTACACCTTC. Amino acids: CASSIERECYTF.

Details on this clone: The same CDR3 is also encoded by other DNA sequences in this sample. This chain links TRBV28 with TRBJ2-1; D call uncertain. The ends were cut back, 3 bases at V and 4 bases at J, with 7 bases in the middle. Germline loops: CDR1 MDHEN, CDR2 SYDVKM. The CDR3 runs 13 residues. In DNA, the CDR3 is TGTGCCAGCAGTTTGGGGTCTTACAATGAGCAGTTCTTC. It translates to CASSLGSYNEQFF.

The J gene is TRBJ1-4, the V gene TRBV7-9; TRBD1 is a possible D gene (6 bases). Germline V gene sequence: CDR1 SEHNR, CDR2 FQNEAQ (reference sequence). V shed 5 bases and J shed 4 bases, with 14 bases lying between them. CDR3 length: 15 residues. The CDR3 region has the DNA TGTGCCAGCAGCCATAAGACAGGTCTTAATGAAAAACTGTTTTTT. This encodes CASSHKTGLNEKLFF.

V and J are TRBV2 and TRBJ2-3, with 7 bases fitting TRBD2. The length of the CDR3 is 16 residues. Losses at the gene ends were 6 bases for V and 2 bases for J; bases not matched to a gene: 11. CDR1 is SNHLY, CDR2 FYNNEI, per germline. Here the CDR3 DNA reads TGTGCCAGCAGCCATAACTCCGGGACTAACACAGATACGCAGTATTTT. This encodes CASSHNSGTNTDTQYF. Complete variable domain (other parts from reference TRBV2 and TRBJ2-3): EPEVTQTPSHQVTQMGQEVILRCVPISNHLYFYWYRQILGQKVEFLVSFYNNEISEKSEIFDDQFSVERPDGSNFTLKIRSTKLEDSAMYFCASSHNSGTNTDTQYFGPGTRLTVL.